This T cell receptor beta chain was sequenced in a study of T cells in Graves' hyperthyroidism and ophthalmopathy. RNA transcripts were the template for amplifying TCR beta CDR3 regions. Carried out on the TCR CDR3, a first-round RT-PCR used the HTBI primer set. TCRdb re-called the multiplex PCR reads through MiXCR, storing one row per CDR3 protein. The data hold around 450,000 distinct CDR3 sequences, with roughly 13% observed a single time. As concerns this clonotype: As yet, its antigen is unknown. One end of the junction fails to match germline, which may point to a read error.

Patients having uncontrolled infection, another autoimmune disease, pregnancy or lactation were not included. The diagnoses drew upon clinical symptoms, serum thyroxine and TRAb, thyroid ultrasound and orbital computed tomography. Using around 10 ml of fresh peripheral blood, PBMCs were prepared. Findings and caveats of the study: Before onset, by a median of around six months, the model predicted ophthalmopathy.

From germline, CDR1 is MNHNY and CDR2 SVGAGI (reference sequence). The CDR3 runs to 15 residues. The sample comprised blood. The rearrangement joins TRBV6-6 to TRBJ2-1, with D possibly matching TRBD2 (7 bases). The source is a woman in her late teens or twenties with Graves' hyperthyroidism. CDR3 nucleotides: TGTGCCAGCAGTTACTCGACGGGGGGCTACAATGAGCAGTCCTTC. Protein product: CASSYSTGGYNEQSF.